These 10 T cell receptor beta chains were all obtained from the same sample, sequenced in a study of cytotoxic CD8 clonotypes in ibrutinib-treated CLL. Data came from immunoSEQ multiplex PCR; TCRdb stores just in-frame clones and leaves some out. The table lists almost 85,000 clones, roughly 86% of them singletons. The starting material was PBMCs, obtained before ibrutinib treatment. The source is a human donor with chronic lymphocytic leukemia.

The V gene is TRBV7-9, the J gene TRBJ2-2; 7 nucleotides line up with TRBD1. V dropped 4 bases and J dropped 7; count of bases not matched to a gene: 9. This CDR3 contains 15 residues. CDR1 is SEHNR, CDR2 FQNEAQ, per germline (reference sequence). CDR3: CASSSKTGWDGELFF. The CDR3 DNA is TGTGCCAGCAGCTCTAAGACAGGGTGGGACGGGGAGCTGTTTTTT.

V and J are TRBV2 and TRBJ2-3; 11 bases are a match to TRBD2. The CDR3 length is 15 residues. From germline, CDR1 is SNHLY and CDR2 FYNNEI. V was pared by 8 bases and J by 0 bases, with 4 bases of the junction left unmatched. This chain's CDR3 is CASRRLAGSTDTQYF. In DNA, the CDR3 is TGTGCCAGCCGCCGACTAGCGGGAAGCACAGATACGCAGTATTTT.

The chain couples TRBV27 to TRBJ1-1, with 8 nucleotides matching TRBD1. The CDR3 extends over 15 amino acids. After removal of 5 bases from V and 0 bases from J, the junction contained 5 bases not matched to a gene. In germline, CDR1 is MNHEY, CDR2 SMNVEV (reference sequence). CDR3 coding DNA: TGTGCCAGCAGTGCATGGACAGGGCTGAACACTGAAGCTTTCTTT. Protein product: CASSAWTGLNTEAFF.

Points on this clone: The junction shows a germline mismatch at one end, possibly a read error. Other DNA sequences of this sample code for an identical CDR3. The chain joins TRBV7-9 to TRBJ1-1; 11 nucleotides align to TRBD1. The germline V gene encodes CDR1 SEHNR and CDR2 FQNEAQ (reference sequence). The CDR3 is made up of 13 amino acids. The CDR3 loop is CASSAAGTGGAVF. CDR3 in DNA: TGTGCCAGCAGCGCAGCCGGGACAGGGGGGGCGGTCTTT.

CDR3 nucleotides: TGTGCCAGTAGTGCTCAACTAGCGGGAGCCACAGATACGCAGTATTTT. It is translated as CASSAQLAGATDTQYF. The chain carries TRBV19 and TRBJ2-3; 11 nucleotides match TRBD2. The CDR3 runs 16 residues. CDR1 LNHDA and CDR2 SQIVND come from the germline V gene (reference sequence). Trimming took 5 bases from V and 2 from J; bases not matched to a gene: 6.

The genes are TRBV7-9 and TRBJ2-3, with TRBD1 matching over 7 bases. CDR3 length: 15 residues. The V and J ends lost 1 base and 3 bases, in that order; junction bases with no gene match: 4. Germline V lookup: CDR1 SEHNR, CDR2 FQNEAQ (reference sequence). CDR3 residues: CASSLVGQVTDTQYF. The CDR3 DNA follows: TGTGCCAGCAGCTTAGTAGGACAGGTGACAGATACGCAGTATTTT.

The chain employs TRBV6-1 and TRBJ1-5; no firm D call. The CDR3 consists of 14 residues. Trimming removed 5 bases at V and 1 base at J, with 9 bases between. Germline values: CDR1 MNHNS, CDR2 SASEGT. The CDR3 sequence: CASSLAGSNQPQHF. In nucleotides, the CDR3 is TGTGCCAGCAGTCTGGCAGGAAGCAATCAGCCCCAGCATTTT.

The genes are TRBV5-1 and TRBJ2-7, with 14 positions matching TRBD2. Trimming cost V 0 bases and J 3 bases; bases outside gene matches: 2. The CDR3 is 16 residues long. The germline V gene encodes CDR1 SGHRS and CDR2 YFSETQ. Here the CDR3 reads CASSLAGLAGDYEQYF. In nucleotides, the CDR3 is TGCGCCAGCAGCTTGGCGGGACTAGCGGGAGACTACGAGCAGTACTTC.

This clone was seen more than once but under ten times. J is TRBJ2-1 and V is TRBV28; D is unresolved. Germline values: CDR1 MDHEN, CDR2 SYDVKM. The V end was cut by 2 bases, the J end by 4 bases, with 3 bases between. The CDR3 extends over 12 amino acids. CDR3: CASSLGYNEQFF. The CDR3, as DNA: TGTGCCAGCAGTTTAGGGTACAATGAGCAGTTCTTC.

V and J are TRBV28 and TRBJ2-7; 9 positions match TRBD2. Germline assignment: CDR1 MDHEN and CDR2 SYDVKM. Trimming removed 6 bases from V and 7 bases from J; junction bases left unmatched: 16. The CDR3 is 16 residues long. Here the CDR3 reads CASSRPAGSGSREQYF. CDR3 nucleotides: TGTGCCAGCAGCCGCCCAGCCGGTAGCGGGAGTCGAGAGCAGTACTTC.